These T cell receptor beta chains were read from a single sample in a study of cytomegalovirus exposure and HLA in healthy donors. Libraries were prepared by immunoSEQ multiplex PCR; TCRdb keeps only in-frame clonotypes and omits some of them. Of about 150,000 clones detected, 70% to 80% appear once; the ten largest clones hold 4% to 4.5%. The sequenced sample was PBMCs. The receptors stem from a woman in her 40s in good health and CMV-seronegative. The CDR3 runs from the conserved cysteine through the conserved F or W. D genes are given only for firm matches. Clone size is stated in some rows and not others, as once, few, many or a class when expanded.

J: TRBJ1-5; V: TRBV6-6; D: -; size: -; CDR3: CASSDRSGNSNQPQHF; DNA: TGTGCCAGCTCTGACAGGTCGGGTAATAGCAATCAGCCCCAGCATTTT
J: TRBJ2-7; V: TRBV11-2; D: -; size: -; CDR3: CASSSLRDNSYEQYF; DNA: TGTGCCAGCAGCTCCCTCCGGGACAACTCCTACGAGCAGTACTTC
J: TRBJ1-4; V: TRBV6-6; D: -; size: few; CDR3: CASGQIITTNEKLFF; DNA: TGTGCCAGCGGACAGATCATAACAACTAATGAAAAACTGTTTTTT
J: TRBJ1-2; V: TRBV6-1; D: -; size: -; CDR3: CASSAVLQGGYTF; DNA: TGTGCCAGCAGTGCTGTGTTGCAGGGTGGCTACACCTTC
J: TRBJ2-7; V: TRBV6-5; D: TRBD1; size: -; CDR3: CASSRQGATTYEQYF; DNA: TGTGCCAGCAGCCGACAGGGGGCCACTACCTACGAGCAGTACTTC
J: TRBJ2-7; V: TRBV7-9; D: TRBD1; size: -; CDR3: CASSRDRGLALRYEQYF; DNA: TGTGCCAGCAGCCGCGACAGGGGTCTAGCCCTCCGCTACGAGCAGTACTTC
J: TRBJ2-7; V: TRBV4-1; D: TRBD2; size: -; CDR3: CASSQVLLAGGPVNEQYF; DNA: TGCGCCAGCAGCCAAGTGCTACTAGCGGGAGGGCCTGTAAACGAGCAGTACTTC
J: TRBJ1-1; V: TRBV5-4; D: -; size: -; CDR3: CASSLESQGFEAFF; DNA: TGTGCCAGCAGCTTGGAGTCTCAGGGGTTTGAAGCTTTCTTT
J: TRBJ2-7; V: TRBV6-6; D: -; size: -; CDR3: CASSSQGYEQYF; DNA: TGTGCCAGCAGTTCCCAGGGTTACGAGCAGTACTTC
J: TRBJ1-5; V: TRBV21-1; D: -; size: -; CDR3: CASSKWGWDRSNQPQHF; DNA: TGTGCCAGCAGCAAATGGGGCTGGGACAGGAGCAATCAGCCCCAGCATTTT
J: TRBJ2-1; V: TRBV27; D: TRBD2; size: -; CDR3: CASNRLAGGNEQFF; DNA: TGTGCCAGCAACCGACTAGCGGGGGGGAATGAGCAGTTCTTC
J: TRBJ1-5; V: TRBV21-1; D: -; size: -; CDR3: CASSRTVGEPQHF; DNA: TGTGCCAGCAGCAGGACAGTCGGAGAGCCCCAGCATTTT
J: TRBJ2-7; V: TRBV4-1; D: TRBD1; size: -; CDR3: CASSQDSHRGQSGEQYF; DNA: TGCGCCAGCAGCCAAGATTCCCACAGGGGGCAGTCCGGCGAGCAGTACTTC
J: TRBJ1-1; V: TRBV7-6; D: TRBD1; size: -; CDR3: CASSSRQGVNTEAFF; DNA: TGTGCCAGCAGCTCTCGACAGGGGGTGAACACTGAAGCTTTCTTT
J: TRBJ2-7; V: TRBV5-1; D: TRBD2; size: -; CDR3: CASSPGPLAGSYEQYF; DNA: TGCGCCAGCAGCCCGGGTCCCCTAGCGGGGTCCTACGAGCAGTACTTC
J: TRBJ2-7; V: TRBV7-9; D: -; size: -; CDR3: CASSAPLNTEQYF; DNA: TGTGCCAGCAGCGCGCCCTTAAATACTGAGCAGTACTTC
J: TRBJ1-6; V: TRBV4-1; D: -; size: -; CDR3: CASSPLGAMLNSPLHF; DNA: TGCGCCAGCAGCCCCCTAGGAGCCATGCTTAATTCACCCCTCCACTTT
J: TRBJ1-5; V: TRBV6-6; D: -; size: -; CDR3: CASSYGIQGLNQPQHF; DNA: TGTGCCAGCAGTTATGGGATCCAGGGGTTAAATCAGCCCCAGCATTTT
J: TRBJ2-1; V: TRBV27; D: TRBD2; size: -; CDR3: CASSSRLAGYSYNEQFF; DNA: TGTGCCAGCAGTTCCAGACTAGCGGGATATTCCTACAATGAGCAGTTCTTC
J: TRBJ1-1; V: TRBV6-1; D: -; size: -; CDR3: CASSGGGAQDTEAFF; DNA: TGTGCCAGCAGTGGTGGGGGGGCGCAGGACACTGAAGCTTTCTTT
J: TRBJ2-2; V: TRBV29-1; D: TRBD2; size: -; CDR3: CSVETAGGTGELFF; DNA: TGCAGCGTTGAAACCGCGGGGGGGACCGGGGAGCTGTTTTTT
J: TRBJ2-5; V: TRBV28; D: -; size: -; CDR3: CASSSQGSMGKETQYF; DNA: TGTGCCAGCAGTTCACAGGGAAGTATGGGGAAAGAGACCCAGTACTTC
J: TRBJ1-2; V: TRBV5-6; D: -; size: few; CDR3: CASSHGEGGYGYTF; DNA: TGTGCCAGCAGCCATGGGGAGGGAGGGTATGGCTACACCTTC
J: TRBJ1-2; V: TRBV7-2; D: -; size: -; CDR3: CASSSEVIGSGYTF; DNA: TGTGCCAGCAGCTCCGAGGTCATAGGAAGCGGCTACACCTTC
J: TRBJ1-2; V: TRBV6-6; D: -; size: -; CDR3: CASSYGTTANYGYTF; DNA: TGTGCCAGCAGTTACGGGACAACCGCTAACTATGGCTACACCTTC
J: TRBJ2-3; V: TRBV5-4; D: -; size: -; CDR3: CASSLASSLRDTQYF; DNA: TGTGCCAGCAGCTTGGCCTCGTCGTTGAGGGATACGCAGTATTTT
J: TRBJ1-1; V: TRBV6-1; D: -; size: -; CDR3: CASGQNEAFF; DNA: TGTGCCAGCGGACAGAATGAAGCTTTCTTT
J: TRBJ2-7; V: TRBV29-1; D: TRBD1; size: once; CDR3: CSVRTGGFYEQYF; DNA: TGCAGCGTCAGGACAGGGGGCTTCTACGAGCAGTACTTC
J: TRBJ1-5; V: TRBV4-1; D: -; size: -; CDR3: CASSQDPGSQPQHF; DNA: TGCGCCAGCAGCCAGGACCCGGGGAGTCAGCCCCAGCATTTT
J: TRBJ2-5; V: TRBV11-2; D: -; size: -; CDR3: CASSLESRQLQTQYF; DNA: TGTGCCAGCAGCTTAGAGTCGCGGCAGCTTCAGACCCAGTACTTC
J: TRBJ1-1; V: TRBV27; D: TRBD1; size: -; CDR3: CASSMDRRLTEAFF; DNA: TGTGCCAGCAGTATGGACAGGCGACTCACTGAAGCTTTCTTT
J: TRBJ1-3; V: TRBV27; D: -; size: -; CDR3: CASSLASGNTIYF; DNA: TGTGCCAGCAGTCTAGCCTCCGGAAACACCATATATTTT
J: TRBJ2-3; V: TRBV5-1; D: TRBD2; size: -; CDR3: CASSIGLAGVTDTQYF; DNA: TGCGCCAGCAGCATAGGACTAGCGGGGGTCACAGATACGCAGTATTTT
J: TRBJ2-7; V: TRBV6-5; D: TRBD1; size: -; CDR3: CASSYSTPGTGYEQYF; DNA: TGTGCCAGCAGTTACTCGACCCCCGGGACAGGGTACGAGCAGTACTTC
J: TRBJ1-4; V: TRBV30; D: -; size: -; CDR3: CAWSVVRGEKLFF; DNA: TGTGCCTGGAGTGTAGTCAGAGGGGAAAAACTGTTTTTT
J: TRBJ2-4; V: TRBV7-2; D: TRBD1; size: -; CDR3: CASSHIRDRQNIQYF; DNA: TGTGCCAGCAGTCATATCCGGGACAGGCAAAACATTCAGTACTTC
J: TRBJ2-6; V: TRBV27; D: TRBD1; size: -; CDR3: CASSLVGQGGGANVLTF; DNA: TGTGCCAGCAGTTTAGTGGGACAGGGCGGCGGGGCCAACGTCCTGACTTTC
J: TRBJ1-3; V: TRBV29-1; D: -; size: -; CDR3: CSATHGGSGNTIYF; DNA: TGCAGCGCCACTCACGGGGGCTCTGGAAACACCATATATTTT
J: TRBJ2-5; V: TRBV5-4; D: TRBD2; size: -; CDR3: CASSHLAGGGVETQYF; DNA: TGTGCCAGCAGTCATCTAGCGGGGGGCGGGGTGGAGACCCAGTACTTC
J: TRBJ1-1; V: TRBV5-1; D: -; size: -; CDR3: CASSLRVADTEAFF; DNA: TGCGCCAGCAGCTTGCGGGTAGCGGACACTGAAGCTTTCTTT
J: TRBJ1-5; V: TRBV2; D: TRBD1; size: -; CDR3: CASSPDRDSGKGQPQHF; DNA: TGTGCCAGCAGTCCGGACAGGGATTCTGGAAAAGGTCAGCCCCAGCATTTT
J: TRBJ1-1; V: TRBV11-3; D: -; size: -; CDR3: CASSLVMNTEAFF; DNA: TGTGCCAGCAGCTTAGTAATGAACACTGAAGCTTTCTTT